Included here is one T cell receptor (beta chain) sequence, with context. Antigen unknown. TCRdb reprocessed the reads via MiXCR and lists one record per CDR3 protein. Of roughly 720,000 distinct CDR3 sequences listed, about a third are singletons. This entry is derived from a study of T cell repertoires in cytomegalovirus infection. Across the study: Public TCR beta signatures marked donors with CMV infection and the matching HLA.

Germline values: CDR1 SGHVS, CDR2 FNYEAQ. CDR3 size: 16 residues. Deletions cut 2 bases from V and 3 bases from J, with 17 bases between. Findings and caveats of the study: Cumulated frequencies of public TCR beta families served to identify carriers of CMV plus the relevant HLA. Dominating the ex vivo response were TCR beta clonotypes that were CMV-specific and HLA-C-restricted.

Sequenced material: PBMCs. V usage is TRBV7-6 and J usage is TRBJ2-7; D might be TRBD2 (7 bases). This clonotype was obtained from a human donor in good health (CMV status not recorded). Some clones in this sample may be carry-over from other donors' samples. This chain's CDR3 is CASSLFPGGDYYEQYF. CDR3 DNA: TGTGCCAGCAGCTTATTTCCGGGGGGCGACTACTACGAGCAGTACTTC.